This entry lists 20 T cell receptor beta chains sequenced from one sample in a study of CXCR3-negative and CXCR3-positive naive CD8 T cells. Findings of the study overall: When CXCR3-positive naive cells were set against CXCR3-negative naive cells, the former had more hydrophobic TRB CDR3s.

UMI labels and 5' RACE were used to prepare the TRB cDNA libraries. TCRdb reanalyzed the 5' RACE reads, giving one entry per CDR3 protein sequence and no DNA. The sample holds over 150,000 distinct CDR3 sequences. For these receptors, no antigen is known. What was sequenced was naive CXCR3+ CD8+ T cells from blood. Subset meaning: CD45RO-CCR7+CD27+CD95- naive CD8+ T cells expressing CXCR3 (TNR3+). These receptors came from a human donor in good health. Some clones in this sample may be carry-over from other donors' samples.

The chain links TRBV7-2 to TRBJ2-1. The CDR3 covers 13 residues. CDR1 and CDR2 (germline): SGHTA, FQGNSA. CDR3 sequence reads: CASSLDWNHEQFF.

This chain links TRBV6-6 with TRBJ2-3; TCRdb's D gene call, TRBD1, goes unchecked for lack of DNA. There are 15 residues in the CDR3. Germline V CDR1 and CDR2: MNHNY, SVGAGI (reference sequence). The CDR3 here is CASSWDRAPLDTQYF.

V and J are TRBV7-8 and TRBJ2-2. The CDR3 is 14 amino acids. Germline values: CDR1 SGHVS, CDR2 FQNEAQ. This CDR3 is CASSLDGDTGELFF.

This chain links TRBV7-9 with TRBJ2-5; the D call of TRBD1 rests on TCRdb alone, since no DNA is present to check it. The CDR3 is made up of 16 amino acids. CDR1 SEHNR and CDR2 FQNEAQ come from the germline V gene (reference sequence). The CDR3 protein is CASSFNDRALEETQYF.

V is TRBV23-1 and J is TRBJ2-3; TCRdb outputs TRBD1, but without DNA this stays unchecked. TRBV23-1 is annotated as an ORF whose role is uncertain. The CDR3 is made up of 18 amino acids. The CDR3: CASSHSGSQAPSPDTQYF.

This sequence joins TRBV6-1 and TRBJ2-1. CDR1 MNHNS and CDR2 SASEGT come from the germline V gene. The CDR3 is 13 residues long. CDR3 in amino acids: CASSEWAVDEQFF.

This chain uses TRBV6-6 with TRBJ2-1. CDR3 length: 15 residues. Germline CDR1 and CDR2: MNHNY and SVGAGI (reference sequence). CDR3 amino acids: CASSLGRRPYNEQFF.

The V and J genes are TRBV9 and TRBJ2-7; TCRdb indicates TRBD1, and absent DNA this call remains unverified. Germline V lookup: CDR1 SGDLS, CDR2 YYNGEE. The CDR3 has 14 residues. The CDR3 protein is CASSADSPGYEQYF.

The J gene is TRBJ2-1, the V gene TRBV14; the TRBD2 assignment by TCRdb is unverifiable without DNA. Germline values: CDR1 SGHDN, CDR2 FVKESK. The CDR3 totals 16 residues. The CDR3 reads CASSQWKGLAGNEQFF.

The chain is built from TRBV28 and TRBJ1-2. The length of the CDR3 is 14 residues. Germline V lookup: CDR1 MDHEN, CDR2 SYDVKM. The CDR3 is CASSLFSAGYGYTF.

The chain uses TRBV14 and TRBJ2-7; there is no DNA to check the TCRdb D call of TRBD2. The CDR3 length is 14 residues. In germline, CDR1 is SGHDN, CDR2 FVKESK. The chain's CDR3 is CASSQDLSRDEQYF.

The chain uses TRBV7-3 and TRBJ2-2. This CDR3 spans 13 amino acids. Germline V gives CDR1 SGHTA, CDR2 FQGTGA. CDR3 sequence reads: CASREGKPGELFF.

The rearrangement uses TRBV20-1 and TRBJ2-7; TCRdb's D call of TRBD2 is untestable without DNA. Germline V gene data show CDR1 as DFQATT and CDR2 as SNEGSKA (reference sequence). The CDR3 is 14 residues long. This chain's CDR3 is CSARGGEGTYEQYF.

The chain has TRBV19 and TRBJ2-1; the D gene TCRdb calls, TRBD2, cannot be checked with no DNA. The CDR3 runs 16 residues. CDR1 and CDR2 from the germline V gene are LNHDA and SQIVND (reference sequence). CDR3 in amino acids: CASSRFLAGPHNEQFF.

V is TRBV29-1 and J is TRBJ2-3. Germline V lookup: CDR1 SQVTM, CDR2 ANQGSEA. The CDR3 contains 13 residues. The CDR3 loop is CSVDEGSTDTQYF.

The chain links TRBV29-1 to TRBJ2-1; no DNA is available, so the TRBD1 call from TCRdb remains unchecked. The CDR3 has 15 residues. Germline CDR1 SQVTM, CDR2 ANQGSEA. The CDR3: CSVGGPLGGPNLQFF.

The rearrangement links TRBV30 to TRBJ2-7; TCRdb proposes TRBD2, but this gene call is untestable without DNA. This CDR3 is 15 amino acids long. Germline CDR1 reads GTSNPN; CDR2 reads SVGIG (reference sequence). This CDR3 reads CAWSETTSEWNEQYF.

V is TRBV28 and J is TRBJ1-1. CDR3 size: 15 residues. CDR1 is MDHEN and CDR2 is SYDVKM in the germline V gene. The CDR3 protein is CASSDVDTRGTEAFF. Complete variable domain (other parts from reference TRBV28 and TRBJ1-1): DVKVTQSSRYLVKRTGEKVFLECVQDMDHENMFWYRQDPGLGLRLIYFSYDVKMKEKGDIPEGYSVSREKKERFSLILESASTNQTSMYLCASSDVDTRGTEAFFGQGTRLTVV.

The CDR3 here is CASSPPDREGDTQYF. The V and J genes are TRBV7-9 and TRBJ2-3; with no DNA, the TCRdb D assignment of TRBD1 cannot be verified. The CDR3 sequence is 15 residues long. The germline V gene has CDR1 SEHNR and CDR2 FQNEAQ (reference sequence).

This sequence joins TRBV5-1 and TRBJ2-7. The CDR3 contains 14 residues. Germline V CDR1 and CDR2: SGHRS, YFSETQ. This chain's CDR3 is CASSLDGGPYEQYF. The complete variable domain, with remaining parts taken from reference TRBV5-1 and TRBJ2-7, reads KAGVTQTPRYLIKTRGQQVTLSCSPISGHRSVSWYQQTPGQGLQFLFEYFSETQRNKGNFPGRFSGRQFSNSRSEMNVSTLELGDSALYLCASSLDGGPYEQYFGPGTRLTVT.